This record covers a single TCR beta chain. The sample belongs to a study of T cell changes during pregnancy in multiple sclerosis. Looked up from germline, CDR1 is SGHRS and CDR2 is YFSETQ. J was trimmed by 5 bases and V by 3 bases; bases with no gene match: 10. The CDR3 extends over 16 amino acids. Measured with immunoSEQ multiplex PCR; TCRdb has only the in-frame clones, and not every one. Here the sample spans 35,000 to 45,000 clones, roughly 88% being singletons. This specimen was peripheral blood, taken in the second trimester of pregnancy. V and J are TRBV5-1 and TRBJ2-1, with TRBD2 matching over 8 bases. This TCR came from a female donor in good health, enrolled as a control in a pregnancy study. In DNA form, the CDR3 reads TGCGCCAGCAGCTCGGGAGGGACTACGTCCCACAATGAGCAGTTCTTC. It translates to CASSSGGTTSHNEQFF.